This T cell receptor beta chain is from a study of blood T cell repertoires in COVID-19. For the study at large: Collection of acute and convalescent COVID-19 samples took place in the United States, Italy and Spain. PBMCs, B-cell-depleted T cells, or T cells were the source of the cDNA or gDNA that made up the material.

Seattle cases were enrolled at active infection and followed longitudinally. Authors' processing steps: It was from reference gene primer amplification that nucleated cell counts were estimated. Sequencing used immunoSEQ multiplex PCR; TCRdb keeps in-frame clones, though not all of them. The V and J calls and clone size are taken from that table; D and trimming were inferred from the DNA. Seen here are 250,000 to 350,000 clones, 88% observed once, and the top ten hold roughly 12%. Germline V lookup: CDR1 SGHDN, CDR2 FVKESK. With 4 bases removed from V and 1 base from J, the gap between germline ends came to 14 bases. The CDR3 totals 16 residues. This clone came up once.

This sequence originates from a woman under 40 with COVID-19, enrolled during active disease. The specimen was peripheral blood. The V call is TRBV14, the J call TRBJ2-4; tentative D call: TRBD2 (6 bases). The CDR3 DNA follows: TGTGCCAGCAGCCTGGGACTGGGATGGGCCAAAAACATTCAGTACTTC. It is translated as CASSLGLGWAKNIQYF.